Shown below are 3 T cell receptor beta chains from a single sample sequenced in a study of T cell responses to AZD1222 COVID-19 vaccine. Some clones are missing from TCRdb's copy, which holds only in-frame ones; the method was immunoSEQ multiplex PCR. This sample yields about 82,000 clones, of which around nine tenths are seen a single time; around 4.9% belongs to the top ten. Sequencing used peripheral blood, obtained on day 0 of AZD1222 vaccination. The origin of the receptors is an adult in good health.

The chain employs TRBV19 and TRBJ2-6; a weak D match, TRBD1 (6 bases). The CDR3 consists of 16 residues. CDR1 LNHDA and CDR2 SQIVND come from the germline V gene (reference sequence). V was trimmed by 6 bases and J by 0 bases, leaving 12 bases between them. This chain's CDR3 is CASSRGHTSGANVLTF. In DNA form, the CDR3 reads TGTGCCAGTAGCAGGGGACACACCTCTGGGGCCAACGTCCTGACTTTC.

The chain employs TRBV11-2 and TRBJ2-7; the D gene is possibly TRBD1 (7 bases). V shed 5 bases and J shed 2 bases, with 13 bases lying between them. The CDR3 length is 14 residues. CDR1 is SGHAT, CDR2 FQNNGV, per germline. CDR3 sequence reads: CASSPSRGAYEQYF. CDR3 DNA: TGTGCCAGCAGCCCCAGCAGGGGGGCCTACGAGCAGTACTTC.

V usage is TRBV7-9 and J usage is TRBJ1-1; D might be TRBD1 (5 bases). The V gene's germline CDR1 is SEHNR and CDR2 FQNEAQ (reference sequence). The V end was cut by 8 bases, the J end by 5 bases, with 18 bases between. The CDR3 totals 14 residues. The CDR3 coding sequence is TGTGCCAGCCAACTTCGAGAGGGACCGACTGAAGCTTTCTTT. Translation: CASQLREGPTEAFF.